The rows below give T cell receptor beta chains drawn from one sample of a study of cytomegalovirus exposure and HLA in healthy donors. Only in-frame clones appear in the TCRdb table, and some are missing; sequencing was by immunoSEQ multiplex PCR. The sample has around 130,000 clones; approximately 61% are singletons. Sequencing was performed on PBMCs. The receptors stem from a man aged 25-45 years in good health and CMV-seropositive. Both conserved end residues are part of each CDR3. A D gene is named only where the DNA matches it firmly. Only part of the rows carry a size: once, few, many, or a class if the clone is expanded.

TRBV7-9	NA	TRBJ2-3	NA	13	CAGQKTGTDTQYF	TGTGCCGGACAGAAGACAGGCACAGATACGCAGTATTTT
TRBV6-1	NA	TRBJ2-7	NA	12	CASSDRVTEQYF	TGTGCCAGCAGTGATCGGGTTACCGAGCAGTACTTC
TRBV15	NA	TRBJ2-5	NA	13	CATSRAGQETQYF	TGTGCCACCAGCAGGGCAGGCCAAGAGACCCAGTACTTC
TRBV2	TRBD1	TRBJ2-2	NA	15	CASSRQGPTPGELFF	TGTGCCAGCAGTCGACAGGGGCCCACTCCCGGGGAGCTGTTTTTT
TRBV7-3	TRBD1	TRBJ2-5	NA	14	CASSHGQGRETQYF	TGTGCCAGCAGCCATGGACAGGGCAGAGAGACCCAGTACTTC
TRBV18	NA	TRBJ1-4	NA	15	CASSPPSGRGEKLFF	TGTGCCAGCTCACCACCGTCCGGGAGGGGTGAAAAACTGTTTTTT
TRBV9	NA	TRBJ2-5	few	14	CASSAGHREETQYF	TGTGCCAGCAGCGCGGGACACCGGGAAGAGACCCAGTACTTC
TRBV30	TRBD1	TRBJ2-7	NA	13	CAWRQGYSYEQYF	TGTGCCTGGCGACAGGGGTACTCCTACGAGCAGTACTTC
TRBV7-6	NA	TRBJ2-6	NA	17	CASSQGINPSGANVLTF	TGTGCCAGCAGTCAGGGGATAAACCCCTCTGGGGCCAACGTCCTGACTTTC
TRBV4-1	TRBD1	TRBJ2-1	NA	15	CASTLFGQAYNEQFF	TGCGCCAGCACACTCTTTGGACAGGCCTACAATGAGCAGTTCTTC
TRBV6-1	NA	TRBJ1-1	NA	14	CASSEPGHYTEAFF	TGTGCCAGCAGTGAACCCGGACATTACACTGAAGCTTTCTTT
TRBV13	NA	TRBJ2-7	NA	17	CASSLGLRVRVSYEQYF	TGTGCCAGCAGCTTAGGCCTGCGGGTGAGGGTCTCCTACGAGCAGTACTTC
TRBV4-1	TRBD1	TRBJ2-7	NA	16	CASSQPAGGPIDEQYF	TGCGCCAGCAGCCAGCCGGCAGGGGGCCCAATTGACGAGCAGTACTTC
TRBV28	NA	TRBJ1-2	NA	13	CATGGQSIYGYTF	TGTGCCACAGGAGGGCAGAGTATCTATGGCTACACCTTC
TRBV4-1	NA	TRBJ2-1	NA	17	CASSRGWGQRANNEQFF	TGCGCCAGCAGCCGGGGTTGGGGTCAGCGGGCCAACAATGAGCAGTTCTTC
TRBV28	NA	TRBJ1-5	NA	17	CASSFLQGLVGNQPQHF	TGTGCCAGCAGTTTTCTGCAGGGGCTTGTCGGCAATCAGCCCCAGCATTTT
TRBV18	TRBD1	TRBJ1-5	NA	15	CASSPVEGADQPQHF	TGTGCCAGCTCACCAGTCGAGGGGGCGGATCAGCCCCAGCATTTT
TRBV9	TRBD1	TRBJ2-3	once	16	CASSVVGQGAGDTQYF	TGTGCCAGCAGCGTAGTGGGACAGGGGGCCGGAGATACGCAGTATTTT
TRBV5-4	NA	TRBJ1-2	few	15	CASSLEPGSYDGYTF	TGTGCCAGCAGCTTGGAACCGGGAAGCTATGATGGCTACACCTTC
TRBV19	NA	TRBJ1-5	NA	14	CASSSLSVNQPQHF	TGTGCCAGTAGTTCCCTTAGTGTCAATCAGCCCCAGCATTTT
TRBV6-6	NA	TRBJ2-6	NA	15	CASSYPIQGANVLTF	TGTGCCAGCAGTTACCCCATTCAGGGGGCCAACGTCCTGACTTTC
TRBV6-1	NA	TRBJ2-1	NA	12	CASMRSYNEQFF	TGTGCCAGCATGAGATCGTACAATGAGCAGTTCTTC
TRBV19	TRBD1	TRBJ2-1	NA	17	CASRPQRRTGAYNEQFF	TGTGCCAGTAGACCACAGAGACGGACAGGGGCCTACAATGAGCAGTTCTTC
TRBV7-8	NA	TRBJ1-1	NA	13	CASSHREGREAFF	TGTGCCAGCAGCCACAGAGAGGGCAGGGAAGCTTTCTTT
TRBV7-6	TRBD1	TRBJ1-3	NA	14	CASSFRTGGHTIYF	TGTGCCAGCAGCTTTCGGACAGGTGGCCACACCATATATTTT
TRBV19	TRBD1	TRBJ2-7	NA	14	CASSITGGTYEQYF	TGTGCCAGTAGTATCACAGGGGGAACCTACGAGCAGTACTTC
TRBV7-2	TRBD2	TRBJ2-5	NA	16	CASSPRLAGEFETQYF	TGTGCCAGCAGCCCCCGTCTAGCGGGAGAATTCGAGACCCAGTACTTC
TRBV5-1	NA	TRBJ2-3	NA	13	CASSGQYTDTQYF	TGCGCCAGCAGCGGTCAGTACACAGATACGCAGTATTTT
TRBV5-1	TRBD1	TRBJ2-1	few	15	CASAFPGQANNEQFF	TGCGCCAGCGCATTTCCGGGACAGGCCAACAATGAGCAGTTCTTC
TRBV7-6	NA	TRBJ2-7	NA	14	CASSSTVGGYEQYF	TGTGCCAGCAGCTCCACAGTAGGTGGCTACGAGCAGTACTTC
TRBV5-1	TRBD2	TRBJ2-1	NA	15	CASSSSGDTYNEQFF	TGCGCCAGCAGCTCCAGCGGGGATACCTACAATGAGCAGTTCTTC
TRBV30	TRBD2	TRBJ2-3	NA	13	CAWKKREIDTQYF	TGTGCCTGGAAAAAGCGGGAGATAGATACGCAGTATTTT
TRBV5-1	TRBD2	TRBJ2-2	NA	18	CASSLVPAGGPGTGELFF	TGCGCCAGCAGCTTGGTCCCAGCGGGAGGGCCGGGCACCGGGGAGCTGTTTTTT
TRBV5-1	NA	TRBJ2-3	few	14	CASRLEVSTDTQYF	TGCGCCAGCAGGCTCGAGGTCAGCACAGATACGCAGTATTTT
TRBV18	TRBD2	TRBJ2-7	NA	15	CASSPTAAGEGEQYF	TGTGCCAGCTCACCAACGGCAGCGGGAGAGGGCGAGCAGTACTTC
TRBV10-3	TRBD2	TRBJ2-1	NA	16	CAISESGAGEYNEQFF	TGTGCCATCAGTGAGTCGGGAGCGGGGGAATACAATGAGCAGTTCTTC
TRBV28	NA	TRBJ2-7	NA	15	CASSYGGTVSYEQYF	TGTGCCAGCAGTTATGGCGGAACCGTTTCCTACGAGCAGTACTTC
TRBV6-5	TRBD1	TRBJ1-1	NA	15	CASSYQGALNTEAFF	TGTGCCAGCAGTTACCAGGGGGCCCTGAACACTGAAGCTTTCTTT
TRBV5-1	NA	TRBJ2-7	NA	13	CASSLERTNEQYF	TGCGCCAGCAGCTTGGAGCGTACTAACGAGCAGTACTTC
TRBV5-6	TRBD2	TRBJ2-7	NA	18	CASSLPGDGGRVPYEQYF	TGTGCCAGCAGCTTGCCAGGGGACGGCGGGAGGGTCCCCTACGAGCAGTACTTC